The source of this T cell receptor (beta chain) is a study of cytomegalovirus exposure and HLA in healthy donors. As concerns this clone: Its antigen is unidentified.

Deletions cut 6 bases from V and 2 bases from J, with 14 bases between. Germline CDR1 MNHEY, CDR2 SMNVEV (reference sequence). CDR3 length equals 14 residues. General study points: Subsequent analysis showed first-cohort TCR clusters tending to co-occur in around 110 validation repertoires. In vitro testing confirmed three CMV-associated chains as specific for CMV antigens. Cytomegalovirus status was reportedly diagnosed by the classifier with high specificity and sensitivity.

The table came from immunoSEQ multiplex PCR; TCRdb's copy has only in-frame clones and leaves some out. The sample contains a few hundred thousand clones, about nine tenths of which appear only once. The J gene is TRBJ2-7, the V gene TRBV27; D unclear. This TCR was recovered from a woman aged 18-29 years in good health and CMV-seronegative. Sequenced material: PBMCs. This chain's CDR3 is CASRPIDKPYEQYF. Written as DNA, the CDR3 is TGTGCCAGCAGACCTATCGACAAGCCCTACGAGCAGTACTTC.